A selection of T cell receptor beta chains follows, all from one sample in a study of PD-1 blockade in classical Hodgkin lymphoma. Sequenced by immunoSEQ multiplex PCR; TCRdb stores in-frame clones only, minus some. This table holds tens of thousands of clones, roughly 90% found once. The sequencing used peripheral blood mononuclear cells (PBMCs), collected at baseline. These receptor sequences come from a human donor with classical Hodgkin lymphoma. The CDR3 runs from the conserved cysteine through the conserved F or W. D genes are given only for firm matches. A row's size may be missing; if present it is once, few, many or a size class.

>TRBV10-2|-|-|TRBJ1-6
TGCGCCAGCAGTGACAGAAGCTCCTATAATTCACCCCTCCACTTT
CASSDRSSYNSPLHF
>TRBV4-1|-|-|TRBJ2-5
TGCGCCAGCAGCCACCAAAAGAACGACCAAGAGACCCAGTACTTC
CASSHQKNDQETQYF
>TRBV25-1|-|once|TRBJ1-2
TGTGCCAGCAGTGAAGGGTGGGGAAATGGCTACACCTTC
CASSEGWGNGYTF
>TRBV11-1|TRBD2|once|TRBJ2-5
TGTGCCAGCAGCTTAAGTCTAAGACTAGCGGGAGAAGAGACCCAGTACTTC
CASSLSLRLAGEETQYF
>TRBV4-1|TRBD1|-|TRBJ1-3
TGCGCCAGCAGCAGAGGACAGGGGAGCTCTGGAAACACCATATATTTT
CASSRGQGSSGNTIYF
>TRBV6-5|-|-|TRBJ1-3
TGTGCCAGCAGGGACAGACGTTTCTCTGGAAACACCATATATTTT
CASRDRRFSGNTIYF
>TRBV27|-|-|TRBJ1-5
TGTGCCAGCAGTTTGGGGGCGCATCAGCCCCAGCATTTT
CASSLGAHQPQHF
>TRBV27|-|-|TRBJ2-7
TGTGCCAGCAGTTTCTCGAGGTTCGGCTTAATCTACGAGCAGTACTTC
CASSFSRFGLIYEQYF
>TRBV25-1|TRBD1|-|TRBJ2-1
TGTGCCAGCATCCCCCAGGGGGCGAGGAGGAATGAGCAGTTCTTC
CASIPQGARRNEQFF
>TRBV15|-|-|TRBJ1-4
TGTGCCACCAGCAGTGCCCGACGCCAGGGAGTAGAAGAAAAACTGTTTTTT
CATSSARRQGVEEKLFF
>TRBV4-1|TRBD1|-|TRBJ2-7
TGCGCCAGCAGCCAGAGGACAGGATCCTACGAGCAGTACTTC
CASSQRTGSYEQYF
>TRBV30|-|-|TRBJ1-1
TGTGCCTGGAGTGCCCCGGTCACCGCGAACACTGAAGCTTTCTTT
CAWSAPVTANTEAFF
>TRBV11-2|-|-|TRBJ2-5
TGTGCCAGCAGTCGGGACCGACAAGAGACCCAGTACTTC
CASSRDRQETQYF
>TRBV27|TRBD2|-|TRBJ2-7
TGTGCCAGCAGTCCCCGGACTAGCGGGACAAGCTCCTACGAGCAGTACTTC
CASSPRTSGTSSYEQYF
>TRBV29-1|-|-|TRBJ2-4
TGCAGCGTTGAAGATGGACTACAGGGCCCGGGAAACATTCAGTACTTC
CSVEDGLQGPGNIQYF
>TRBV5-6|TRBD1|-|TRBJ1-2
TGTGCCAGCAGCCCACCCGGGACAGGGCGTGAAGGCTACACCTTC
CASSPPGTGREGYTF
>TRBV29-1|-|once|TRBJ1-1
TGCAGCGTTGGTGGGGCATCACCGCCCCGTGAAGCTTTCTTT
CSVGGASPPREAFF
>TRBV30|-|-|TRBJ1-5
TGTGCCTGGACCCCCGAGCATTTT
CAWTPEHF